This T cell receptor beta chain was recorded in a study of blood T cell repertoires in COVID-19. Background on the study: PBMCs, B-cell-depleted T cells, or T cells were the source of the cDNA or gDNA that made up the material.

How the authors handled the data: Amplification from reference gene primers served as the basis for estimated nucleated cell counts. The method was immunoSEQ multiplex PCR; TCRdb's version includes in-frame clones alone and lacks a portion of them. V and J calls and clone size come straight from that table; D and trimming were deduced from the DNA. The profile shows some 240,000 clones, around 83% of them singletons. Only one count was recorded for this clone. The CDR3 has 16 residues. CDR1 and CDR2 from the germline V gene are SGHTA and FQGNSA. V lost 5 bases and J lost 0, with 14 bases in between. The receptor was derived from a woman in her fifties or sixties with active or convalescent COVID-19. What was sequenced was peripheral blood. This sequence joins TRBV7-2 and TRBJ1-3; unclear D gene. In DNA form, the CDR3 reads TGTGCCAGCAGCCCCAACGCGTCCCCCTCTGGAAACACCATATATTTT. Its translation is CASSPNASPSGNTIYF.